The clone carrying this TCR beta chain appeared a few times. Its antigen is currently unknown. The data belong to a study of T-cell memory formation after mild COVID-19. Study details: The two donors had largely donor-specific TCR clusters.

Between the trimmed V and J ends, which lost 6 bases and 4 bases, there was a span of 12 bases. This CDR3 has 13 amino acids. CDR1 and CDR2 from the germline V gene are LGHNA and YNFKEQ. Study-wide results and limits: Among contracting clones, CD4+ were mainly CM/EM and CD8+ enriched in EMRA.

A single record per CDR3 protein comes from TCRdb applying MiXCR to the 5' RACE reads. The sample gives fewer than 350,000 distinct CDR3 sequences, less than 9.5% of which show up once; approximately 23% is in the top ten. The chain couples TRBV4-2 to TRBJ1-2; D is unclear. Specimen: PBMCs or a T cell subset sorted from them (not recorded which). The receptor was isolated from a man between 18 and 35 years old who had mild COVID-19 (a few samples of this study predate the infection). Cell type and time point are not known. CDR3 coding DNA: TGTGCCAGCAGGAGGAGGGTTACCTATGGCTACACCTTC. Translated: CASRRRVTYGYTF.